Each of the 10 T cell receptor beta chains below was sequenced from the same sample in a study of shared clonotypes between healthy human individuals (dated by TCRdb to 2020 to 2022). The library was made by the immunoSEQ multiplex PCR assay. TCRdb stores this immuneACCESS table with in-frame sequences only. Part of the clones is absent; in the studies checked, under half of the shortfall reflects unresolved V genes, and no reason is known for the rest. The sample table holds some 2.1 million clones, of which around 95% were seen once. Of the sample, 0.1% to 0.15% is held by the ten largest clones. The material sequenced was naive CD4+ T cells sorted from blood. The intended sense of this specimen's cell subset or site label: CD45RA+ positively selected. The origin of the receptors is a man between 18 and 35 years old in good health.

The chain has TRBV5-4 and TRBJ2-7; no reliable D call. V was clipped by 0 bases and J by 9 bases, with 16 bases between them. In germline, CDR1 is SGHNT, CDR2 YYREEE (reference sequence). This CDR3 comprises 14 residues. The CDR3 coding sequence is TGTGCCAGCAGCTTGGGCCAGCAGACCGAGCGGCAGTACTTC. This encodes CASSLGQQTERQYF.

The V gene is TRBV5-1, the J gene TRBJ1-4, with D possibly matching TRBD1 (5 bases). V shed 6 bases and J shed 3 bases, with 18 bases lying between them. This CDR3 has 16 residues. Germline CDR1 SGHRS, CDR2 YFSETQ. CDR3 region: CASKGRGGEANEKLFF. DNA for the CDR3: TGCGCCAGCAAGGGCCGGGGAGGGGAGGCTAATGAAAAACTGTTTTTT.

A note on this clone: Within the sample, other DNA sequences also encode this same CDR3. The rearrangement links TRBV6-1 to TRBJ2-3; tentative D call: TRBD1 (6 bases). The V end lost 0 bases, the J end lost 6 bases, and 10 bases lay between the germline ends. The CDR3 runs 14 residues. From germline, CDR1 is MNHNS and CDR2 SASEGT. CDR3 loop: CASSEALRGDTQYF. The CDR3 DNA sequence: TGTGCCAGCAGTGAAGCGCTGAGGGGGGATACGCAGTATTTT.

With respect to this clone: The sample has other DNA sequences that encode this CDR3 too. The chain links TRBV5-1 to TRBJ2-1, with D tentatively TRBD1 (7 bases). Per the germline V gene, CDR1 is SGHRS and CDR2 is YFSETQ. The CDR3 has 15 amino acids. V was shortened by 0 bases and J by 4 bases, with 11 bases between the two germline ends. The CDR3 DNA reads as TGCGCCAGCAGCTTGGCCTCAGGGGGGTACAATGAGCAGTTCTTC. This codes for CASSLASGGYNEQFF.

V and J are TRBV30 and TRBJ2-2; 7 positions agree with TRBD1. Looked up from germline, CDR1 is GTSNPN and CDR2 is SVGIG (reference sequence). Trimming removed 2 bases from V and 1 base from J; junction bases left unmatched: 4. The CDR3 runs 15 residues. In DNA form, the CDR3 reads TGTGCCTGGAGTCCCGGGACAGTGAACACCGGGGAGCTGTTTTTT. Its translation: CAWSPGTVNTGELFF.

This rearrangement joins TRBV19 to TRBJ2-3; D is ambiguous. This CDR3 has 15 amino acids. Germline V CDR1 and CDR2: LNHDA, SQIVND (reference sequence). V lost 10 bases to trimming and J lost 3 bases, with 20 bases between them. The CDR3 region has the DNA TGTGCCACAGCGCCCAGAGTGGGTATAACAGATACGCAGTATTTT. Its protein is CATAPRVGITDTQYF. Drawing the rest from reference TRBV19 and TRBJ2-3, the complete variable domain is DGGITQSPKYLFRKEGQNVTLSCEQNLNHDAMYWYRQDPGQGLRLIYYSQIVNDFQKGDIAEGYSVSREKKESFPLTVTSAQKNPTAFYLCATAPRVGITDTQYFGPGTRLTVL.

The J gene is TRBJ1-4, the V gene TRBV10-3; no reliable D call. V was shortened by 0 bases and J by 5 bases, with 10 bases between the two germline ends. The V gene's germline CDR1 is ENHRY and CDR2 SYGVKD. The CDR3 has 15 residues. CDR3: CAISESTAQNEKLFF. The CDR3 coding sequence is TGTGCCATCAGTGAGTCAACGGCCCAAAATGAAAAACTGTTTTTT.

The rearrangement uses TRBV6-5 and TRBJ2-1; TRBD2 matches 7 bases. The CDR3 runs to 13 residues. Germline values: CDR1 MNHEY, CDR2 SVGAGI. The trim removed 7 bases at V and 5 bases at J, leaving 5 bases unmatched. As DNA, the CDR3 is TGTGCCAGCACTCGCGGGGGAAACAATGAGCAGTTCTTC. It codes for CASTRGGNNEQFF.

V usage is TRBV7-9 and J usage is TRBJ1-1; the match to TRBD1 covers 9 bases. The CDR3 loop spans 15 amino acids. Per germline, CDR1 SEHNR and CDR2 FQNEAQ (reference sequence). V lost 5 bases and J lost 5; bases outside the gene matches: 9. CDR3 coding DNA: TGTGCCAGCAGCCCAGCCGGACAGGGGTATACTGAAGCTTTCTTT. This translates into CASSPAGQGYTEAFF.

CDR3: CASSQTGTSNEQFF. The CDR3 DNA reads as TGTGCCAGCAGTCAAACCGGGACTTCAAATGAGCAGTTCTTC. The V and J genes are TRBV6-6 and TRBJ2-1, with a weak D call TRBD2 (6 bases). Germline lookup yields CDR1 MNHNY and CDR2 SVGAGI (reference sequence). Deletions cut 5 bases from V and 7 bases from J, with 15 bases between. This CDR3 comprises 14 residues.